This entry is about one TCR beta chain. PCR involved 60 Vbeta and 13 Jbeta primers. The table came from immunoSEQ multiplex PCR; TCRdb's copy has only in-frame clones and leaves some out. The table lists over 130,000 clones, 60% to 80% of them singletons. The sample originates from a study of cytomegalovirus exposure and HLA in healthy donors. The CDR3 sequence is 12 residues long. V lost 7 bases to trimming and J lost 4 bases, with 9 bases between them. Germline-derived CDR1 and CDR2 are SGHRS and YFSETQ. Sequenced material: PBMCs. This TCR was recovered from a woman aged 30 to 39 in good health and CMV-seronegative. J is TRBJ1-3 and V is TRBV5-1; D gene ambiguous. The CDR3 DNA follows: TGCGCCAGCCCAGGACTGGGAAACACCATATATTTT. It yields the protein CASPGLGNTIYF.